The clone carrying this T cell receptor (beta chain) was found once. The data stem from a study of blood T cell repertoires in COVID-19. Study as a whole: The United States, Italy and Spain were the sources of the acute and convalescent COVID-19 samples. PBMCs, B-cell-depleted T cells, or T cells provided the cDNA or gDNA that made up the material.

Germline CDR1 SGDLS, CDR2 YYNGEE. V was shortened by 2 bases and J by 5 bases, with 14 bases between the two germline ends. This CDR3 is built from 15 residues. In the source study's methods: Using reference gene primer amplification, nucleated cell counts were estimated. Assay: immunoSEQ multiplex PCR; the TCRdb copy retains only in-frame clones and omits some. The DNA was the basis for D and trimming; V, J and clone size are from that table. Here the sample spans 150,000 to 200,000 clones, about 85% being singletons. The chain joins TRBV9 to TRBJ1-5; no clear D. The sequence was obtained from a man aged 55-75 years with acute or convalescent COVID-19. The sample was peripheral blood. The CDR3 loop is CASSVDGNRDQPQHF. Written as DNA, the CDR3 is TGTGCCAGCAGCGTTGACGGGAACAGAGATCAGCCCCAGCATTTT.